This TCR beta chain was recovered during a study of T cells after posttransplantation cyclophosphamide. Study outcomes and limitations: After PTCy, TRB diversity resembled that of CNI/methotrexate controls.

Generated by immunoSEQ multiplex PCR, the TCRdb table keeps only in-frame clones and is missing some. The repertoire has approximately 56,000 clones, 85% to 95% of them found once; the top ten carry 2.5% to 3%. Turning to this clone: Its target is unknown.

Germline V gene sequence: CDR1 MGHRA, CDR2 YSYEKL. V shed 4 bases and J 4 bases; nucleotides not matched to a gene: 13. The CDR3 contains 17 residues. Input material: PBMCs. This receptor was identified in a woman between 25 and 40 years old in good health and a related stem cell transplant donor. The V gene is TRBV4-1, the J gene TRBJ1-2; 9 bases are shared with TRBD1. This CDR3 is CASSLGPDRGVSYGYTF. Written as DNA, the CDR3 is TGCGCCAGCAGCCTTGGGCCGGACAGGGGAGTCAGCTATGGCTACACCTTC.